Sequencing of this TCR beta chain was carried out in a study of blood T cell repertoires in COVID-19 (dated by TCRdb to the early 2020s). Regarding the study in general: Collaborator samples came from the United States, Italy and Spain and covered acute and convalescent phases of COVID-19. Subjects who had been exposed to COVID-19, were actively infected with it, or had recovered from it provided the deeply sampled blood TCRbeta repertoires that made up the dataset. Where HLA class I and class II types were available, the types were taken from metadata supplied by the sample provider, not from assay-based typing. The repertoires were made available in a free public database intended to serve as a resource for research on the immune response to SARS-CoV-2. The prospective study material was composed of cDNA or gDNA derived from T cells, B-cell-depleted T cells, or PBMCs. A de-identified subject ID, COVID-19 status, age in years and sex were almost always included in the sample metadata. The samples were drawn from two sources: the first 160 participants of the ongoing ImmuneRACE study, and over 1,000 subjects contributed by 6 global collaborators. Overall results and qualifications from the work: The amount of clinical and demographic metadata varied by source and participant and was provided uncurated.

There are a few counts of this clone. It lacks a known antigen. No clone much larger than this one lies a single base away; base qualities are absent. TCRbeta CDR3 regions were amplified from genomic DNA using the immunoSEQ Assay, a bias-controlled multiplex PCR. Turning to the authors' computational methods: The number of nucleated cells in each sample was estimated from the amplification of reference gene primers within the assay. To quantify the absolute abundance of each unique TCRbeta CDR3 rearrangement, sequence reads were collapsed and filtered. For each sample, productive Simpson clonality was calculated by taking the square root of Simpson's diversity index across productive rearrangements. TCRdb re-hosts the immuneACCESS table, in-frame sequences only. Its copies lack some clones; in the studies checked, an unresolved V gene accounts for under half of them, and the cause for the rest is not known. That table furnishes V, J and clone size, whereas the DNA furnished D and trimming. The sample table contains approximately 240,000 clones; only one count was recorded for over 80% of them. Around 5.9% of the sample belongs to the ten largest clones.

The V end gives up 4 bases and the J end 8 bases, leaving 16 bases in the junction not matched to a gene. Inclusive of the bounding cysteine and phenylalanine, the CDR3 is 16 residues long. Here the CDR3 DNA is all that survives: 48 bases in frame from base 1. CDR1 and CDR2 are drawn from the germline V gene: SGHAT, FQNNGV. Each collaborating institution followed its own protocols to collect whole blood in K2EDTA tubes. Collaborator samples were shipped for TCRbeta analysis as frozen whole blood, isolated PBMCs, or DNA extracted from either sample type. This sequence uses TRBV11-2 and TRBJ1-2; 7 middle bases align to TRBD1. The TCR originated in a human donor in a cohort sampled during active COVID-19. Sequencing used peripheral blood. The sequenced DNA is TGTGCCAGCAGCTCCCGATATAAAGACAGGGACAACGGCTACACCTTC. The resulting protein is CASSSRYKDRDNGYTF. With all but the CDR3 taken from the reference TRBV11-2 and TRBJ1-2 genes, the full variable domain is: EAGVAQSPRYKIIEKRQSVAFWCNPISGHATLYWYQQILGQGPKLLIQFQNNGVVDDSQLPKDRFSAERLKGVDSTLKIQPAKLEDSAVYLCASSSRYKDRDNGYTFGSGTRLTVV.